The next 28 T cell receptor beta chains were all read from a single sample in a study of CD8 T cells in Susac syndrome. cDNA came from around 0.5 to 1 ug RNA primed by random hexamers. One entry per CDR3 protein results from TCRdb running MiXCR on the immunoSEQ multiplex PCR reads. Of roughly 400,000 distinct CDR3 sequences in the sample, more than 80% are singletons; the top ten hold 0.09% to 0.15%. Sequencing was done on a sample of CD8+ T cells from PBMCs. All receptors derive from a human donor with multiple sclerosis.

The chain combines TRBV20-1 with TRBJ2-5, with 13 bases matching TRBD2. The CDR3 consists of 17 residues. V was pared by 3 bases and J by 5 bases, with 12 bases of the junction left unmatched. Germline V lookup: CDR1 DFQATT, CDR2 SNEGSKA (reference sequence). In nucleotides, the CDR3 is TGCAGTGCTAGCACCGGGGGACTAGCGGGGATTCGGGAGACCCAGTACTTC. Protein: CSASTGGLAGIRETQYF.

The chain has TRBV7-9 and TRBJ2-1; 9 nucleotides line up with TRBD1. There are 16 residues in the CDR3. Germline V gives CDR1 SEHNR, CDR2 FQNEAQ (reference sequence). V was clipped by 0 bases and J by 9 bases; unmatched bases: 9. The CDR3, as DNA: TGTGCCAGCAGCTTAGCCCCTTCCGGACAGGGGACTGAGCAGTTCTTC. Its translation: CASSLAPSGQGTEQFF.

This rearrangement joins TRBV5-1 to TRBJ2-1; the match to TRBD2 covers 14 bases. The CDR3 is 17 amino acids. V was pared by 4 bases and J by 5 bases, with 8 bases of the junction left unmatched. CDR1 and CDR2 (germline): SGHRS, YFSETQ. CDR3 protein: CASSEGTSGGYDNEQFF. The CDR3 DNA reads TGCGCCAGCAGCGAAGGGACTAGCGGGGGCTACGACAATGAGCAGTTCTTC.

This chain uses TRBV6-5 with TRBJ1-3, with TRBD1 matching over 10 bases. CDR3 length: 16 residues. V shed 4 bases, J shed 8 bases, and the junction held 11 bases outside the gene matches. CDR1 MNHEY and CDR2 SVGAGI come from the germline V gene. CDR3 nucleotides: TGTGCCAGCAGTTCGACAGGGGGCCGATGGATCGACACCATATATTTT. Residues: CASSSTGGRWIDTIYF.

This clonotype was counted once. The chain couples TRBV25-1 to TRBJ1-2, with D tentatively TRBD1 (5 bases). The germline CDR1 and CDR2 sequences are MGHDK and SYGVNS. Trimming removed 6 bases at V and 6 bases at J, with 17 bases between. The CDR3 contains 14 residues. In DNA form, the CDR3 reads TGTGCCAGCAGATGGGACTCCTCGGGTGATGGCTACACCTTC. Its protein product is CASRWDSSGDGYTF.

The rearrangement joins TRBV11-1 to TRBJ2-2, with TRBD2 identical over 14 bases. The CDR3 contains 20 residues. The V segment lost 5 bases and the J segment 1 base; nucleotides outside the gene matches: 12. Germline-derived CDR1 and CDR2 are SGHAT and FQDESV (reference sequence). The CDR3 DNA reads TGTGCCAGCAGCCCTTTGGGACTAGCGGGAGCGGTCGAGAACACCGGGGAGCTGTTTTTT. This codes for CASSPLGLAGAVENTGELFF.

The V and J genes are TRBV5-1 and TRBJ2-7; TRBD2 matches 12 bases. Germline V lookup: CDR1 SGHRS, CDR2 YFSETQ. The CDR3 sequence is 16 residues long. V dropped 0 bases and J dropped 5; count of bases not matched to a gene: 6. This CDR3 reads CASSLGTSGIPHEQYF. CDR3 nucleotide sequence: TGCGCCAGCAGCTTGGGGACTAGCGGGATCCCCCACGAGCAGTACTTC.

This sequence joins TRBV18 and TRBJ2-5; 9 bases match TRBD1. Germline V gene data show CDR1 as KGHSH and CDR2 as LQKENI. The CDR3 has 14 amino acids. J was trimmed by 4 bases and V by 3 bases; bases with no gene match: 3. This CDR3 reads CASSPGQGLETQYF. CDR3 DNA: TGTGCCAGCTCACCGGGACAGGGATTAGAGACCCAGTACTTC.

In its sample, this clonotype was seen once. The chain is built from TRBV7-8 and TRBJ2-3; 7 nucleotides align to TRBD1. CDR3 length equals 13 residues. Trimming removed 4 bases from V and 6 bases from J; junction bases left unmatched: 4. Germline CDR1 reads SGHVS; CDR2 reads FQNEAQ. In DNA, the CDR3 is TGTGCCAGCAGCTCCGTGACAGGGGATACGCAGTATTTT. Translated: CASSSVTGDTQYF.

This clonotype was seen a handful of times. This chain uses TRBV2 with TRBJ2-7; 7 nucleotides match TRBD2. J gave up 6 bases and V 4 bases, and 3 bases lay outside the gene matches. The CDR3 is 12 amino acids. From germline, CDR1 is SNHLY and CDR2 FYNNEI. CDR3 coding DNA: TGTGCCAGCAGTGCGGGGGGAACCGAGCAGTACTTC. Translated, it gives CASSAGGTEQYF.

There are a few counts of this clonotype. The chain is built from TRBV6-1 and TRBJ2-2; TRBD2 might be the D (6 bases). The V end was cut by 2 bases, the J end by 6 bases, with 7 bases between. This CDR3 region has 13 residues. CDR1 is MNHNS, CDR2 SASEGT, per germline. CDR3 DNA: TGTGCCAGCAGTGAACGGGACTCCGGGGAGCTGTTTTTT. It yields the protein CASSERDSGELFF.

The chain joins TRBV27 to TRBJ1-1; TRBD1 matches 8 bases. The germline CDR1 and CDR2 sequences are MNHEY and SMNVEV (reference sequence). The junction had 16 bases not matched to a gene; V was cut back by 6 bases and J by 1 base. The CDR3 is made up of 18 amino acids. CDR3 DNA: TGTGCCAGCAGAACCCTCCTGATTGAGGGACAGGAGAACACTGAAGCTTTCTTT. Translation gives CASRTLLIEGQENTEAFF.

The chain carries TRBV5-6 and TRBJ2-2, with no clear D. The CDR3 runs 13 residues. Trimming took 0 bases from V and 6 from J, leaving 6 bases between them. Germline CDR1 is SGHDT and CDR2 is YYEEEE. CDR3 residues: CASSLDLAGELFF. CDR3 DNA: TGTGCCAGCAGCTTGGATCTGGCCGGGGAGCTGTTTTTT.

This clonotype has just one count. The chain links TRBV19 to TRBJ2-7; TRBD2 matches at 9 bases. The CDR3 totals 15 residues. With V trimmed by 3 bases and J by 5 bases, 8 bases remained unmatched. Germline values: CDR1 LNHDA, CDR2 SQIVND (reference sequence). CDR3: CASSMLAGKLDEQYF. In DNA, the CDR3 is TGTGCCAGTAGTATGCTAGCGGGGAAACTTGACGAGCAGTACTTC.

The chain is built from TRBV12-3 or TRBV12-4 and TRBJ1-1; no clear D. CDR3 length: 14 residues. V was trimmed by 6 bases and J by 2 bases, leaving 13 bases between them. The chain's CDR3 is CASSIHGSNTEAFF. CDR3 bases: TGTGCCAGCAGCATCCACGGATCTAACACTGAAGCTTTCTTT.

The V call is TRBV19, the J call TRBJ1-2; TRBD1 aligns across 7 bases. The V gene's germline CDR1 is LNHDA and CDR2 SQIVND (reference sequence). With V trimmed by 8 bases and J by 4 bases, 4 bases remained unmatched. The CDR3 runs to 12 residues. The CDR3 DNA sequence: TGTGCCAGTTACAGGGGTATCTATGGCTACACCTTC. It yields the protein CASYRGIYGYTF.

The CDR3 nucleotides are TGTGCCTGGAGTTACGGACGGCTCGCCGAAGCTTTCTTT. Protein sequence: CAWSYGRLAEAFF. This chain joins TRBV30 and TRBJ1-1; D is ambiguous. Germline lookup yields CDR1 GTSNPN and CDR2 SVGIG (reference sequence). This CDR3 region has 13 residues. V lost 2 bases and J lost 8, with 15 bases in between. The variable domain in full, with the rest retrieved from reference TRBV30 and TRBJ1-1, is SQTIHQWPATLVQPVGSPLSLECTVEGTSNPNLYWYRQAAGRGLQLLFYSVGIGQISSEVPQNLSASRPQDRQFILSSKKLLLSDSGFYLCAWSYGRLAEAFFGQGTRLTVV.

V gene TRBV5-4 combines with J gene TRBJ2-2; D is undetermined. The germline CDR1 and CDR2 sequences are SGHNT and YYREEE (reference sequence). The CDR3 spans 15 residues. V was trimmed by 1 base and J by 1 base, leaving 8 bases between them. In DNA, the CDR3 is TGTGCCAGCAGCTTGTGGCAGCGGAACACCGGGGAGCTGTTTTTT. Translating gives CASSLWQRNTGELFF.

The table lists this clonotype with a few counts. This sequence joins TRBV6-1 and TRBJ2-7, with 9 bases fitting TRBD2. Looked up from germline, CDR1 is MNHNS and CDR2 is SASEGT. The CDR3 consists of 15 residues. Losses at the gene ends were 0 bases for V and 1 base for J; bases not matched to a gene: 1. DNA for the CDR3: TGTGCCAGCAGTGAAGCGCTAGCGGGGTCCTACGAGCAGTACTTC. This sequence encodes CASSEALAGSYEQYF.

V usage is TRBV6-1 and J usage is TRBJ2-5; D may be TRBD1 (5 bases). Germline CDR1 MNHNS, CDR2 SASEGT. The CDR3 length is 13 residues. The ends were cut back, 6 bases at V and 2 bases at J, with 10 bases in the middle. DNA for the CDR3: TGTGCCAGCAGGCTAGACAGTCAAGAGACCCAGTACTTC. It codes for CASRLDSQETQYF.

The chain links TRBV5-6 to TRBJ2-7, with unresolved D. This CDR3 is 14 amino acids long. Between the trimmed V and J ends, which lost 0 bases and 5 bases, there was a span of 12 bases. Germline CDR1 reads SGHDT; CDR2 reads YYEEEE. CDR3 DNA sequence: TGTGCCAGCAGCTTGGGTGCCCTGGTGGACGAGCAGTACTTC. Amino acid sequence: CASSLGALVDEQYF.

The CDR3 reads CASSYSSRPGDEQFF. The CDR3 DNA reads as TGTGCCAGCAGTTACTCCTCCAGGCCCGGGGATGAGCAGTTCTTC. V is TRBV6-5 and J is TRBJ2-1; TRBD2 is a possible D gene (5 bases). Trimming took 0 bases from V and 8 from J, leaving 14 bases between them. This CDR3 has 15 residues. Germline V gene lookup returns CDR1 MNHEY and CDR2 SVGAGI.

The gene calls are TRBV10-2 and TRBJ2-7, with a tentative D call TRBD1 (6 bases). The length of the CDR3 is 12 residues. CDR1 and CDR2 (germline): WSHSY, SAAADI. Trimming left V 6 bases short and J 3 bases short, with 9 bases between. The CDR3 DNA is TGCGCCAGCAGACAGGGTCTCTACGAGCAGTACTTC. Translation: CASRQGLYEQYF.

This clonotype was counted once. The rearrangement joins TRBV5-1 to TRBJ1-1; no firm D call. From germline, CDR1 is SGHRS and CDR2 YFSETQ. V shed 3 bases and J shed 4 bases, with 16 bases lying between them. This CDR3 spans 15 amino acids. CDR3 DNA sequence: TGCGCCAGCAGCTCCCTAGCCTTTTCGACCACTGAAGCTTTCTTT. Amino acids: CASSSLAFSTTEAFF.

This clonotype was recorded once. The J gene is TRBJ2-3, the V gene TRBV4-2; D may be TRBD2 (6 bases). Per the germline V gene, CDR1 is LGHNA and CDR2 is YNFKEQ. CDR3 length: 15 residues. The V end lost 5 bases, the J end lost 0 bases, and 12 bases lay between the germline ends. CDR3 nucleotide sequence: TGTGCCAGCAGCGAGCTAGCGTTCAGCACAGATACGCAGTATTTT. It specifies CASSELAFSTDTQYF.

V and J are TRBV6-5 and TRBJ2-7; D may be TRBD1 or TRBD2 (5 bases each). The V gene lost 6 bases and the J gene lost 5 bases, with 20 bases spanning the gap. The germline CDR1 and CDR2 sequences are MNHEY and SVGAGI. The CDR3 is 15 amino acids. The CDR3 nucleotides read TGTGCCAGCAGGGGCGTCGGGGCTAGGGGCGACGAGCAGTACTTC. Its translation is CASRGVGARGDEQYF.

V gene TRBV12-3 or TRBV12-4 combines with J gene TRBJ2-7, with 8 bases identical to TRBD2. The CDR3 is 14 amino acids. The V and J ends lost 3 bases and 4 bases, in that order; junction bases with no gene match: 5. In DNA, the CDR3 is TGTGCCAGCAGTTTTTCAGAGCGGGAGTACGAGCAGTACTTC. Translation gives CASSFSEREYEQYF.

This clonotype was observed a single time. The V call is TRBV7-6, the J call TRBJ2-1; D is undetermined. Germline V gene sequence: CDR1 SGHVS, CDR2 FNYEAQ. CDR3 length equals 14 residues. V shed 3 bases and J shed 10 bases, with 16 bases lying between them. The CDR3 DNA reads as TGTGCCAGCAGCTTTGGCCCCCAGGTGGTCGAGCAGTTCTTC. Translated: CASSFGPQVVEQFF.